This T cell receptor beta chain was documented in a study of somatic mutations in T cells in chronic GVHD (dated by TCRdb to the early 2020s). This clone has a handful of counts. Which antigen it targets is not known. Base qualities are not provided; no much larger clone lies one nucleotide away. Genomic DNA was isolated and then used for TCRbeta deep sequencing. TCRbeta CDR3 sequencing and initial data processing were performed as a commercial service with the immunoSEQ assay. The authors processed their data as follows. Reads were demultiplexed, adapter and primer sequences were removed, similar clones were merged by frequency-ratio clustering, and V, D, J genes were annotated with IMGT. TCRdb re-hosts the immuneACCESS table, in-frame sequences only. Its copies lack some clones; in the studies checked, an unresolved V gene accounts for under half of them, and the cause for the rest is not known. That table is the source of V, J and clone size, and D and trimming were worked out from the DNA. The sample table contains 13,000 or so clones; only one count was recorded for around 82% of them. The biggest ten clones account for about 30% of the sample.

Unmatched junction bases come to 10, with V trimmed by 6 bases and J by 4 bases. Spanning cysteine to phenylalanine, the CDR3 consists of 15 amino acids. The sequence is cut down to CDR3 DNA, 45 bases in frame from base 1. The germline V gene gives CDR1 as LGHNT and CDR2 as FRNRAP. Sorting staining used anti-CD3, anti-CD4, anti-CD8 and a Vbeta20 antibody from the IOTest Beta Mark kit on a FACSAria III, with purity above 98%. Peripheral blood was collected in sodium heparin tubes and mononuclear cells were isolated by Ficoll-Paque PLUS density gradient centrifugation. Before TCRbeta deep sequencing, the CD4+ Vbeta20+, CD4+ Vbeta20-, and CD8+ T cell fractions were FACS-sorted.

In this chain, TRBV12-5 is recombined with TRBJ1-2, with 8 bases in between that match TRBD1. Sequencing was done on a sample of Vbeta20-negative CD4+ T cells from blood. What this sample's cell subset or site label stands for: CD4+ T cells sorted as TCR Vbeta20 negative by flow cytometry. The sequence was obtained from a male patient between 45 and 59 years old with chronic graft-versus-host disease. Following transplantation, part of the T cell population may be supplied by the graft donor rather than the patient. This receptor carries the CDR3 CASGPGQGFGYGYTF. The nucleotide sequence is TGTGCTAGTGGCCCCGGACAGGGCTTTGGCTATGGCTACACCTTC.